The entry below describes one T cell receptor (beta chain). This sample is drawn from a study of shared clonotypes between healthy human individuals. Profiled with immunoSEQ multiplex PCR; TCRdb holds only in-frame clones, not every one. Of under 600,000 clones in the sample, approximately 95% were seen once. In germline, CDR1 is KGHSH, CDR2 LQKENI. Between the trimmed V and J ends, which lost 3 bases and 3 bases, there was a span of 12 bases. The CDR3 spans 14 residues. The sequenced material came from naive CD4+ T cells sorted from blood. Subset noted: CD45RA+ positively selected. The chain carries TRBV18 and TRBJ2-7; no firm D call. The sequence was collected from a woman aged 25 to 39 in good health. CDR3 nucleotide sequence: TGTGCCAGCTCACCCCGGGTCGATTACTACGAGCAGTACTTC. It specifies CASSPRVDYYEQYF.